Below, 10 T cell receptor beta chains from the same sample are listed, as sequenced in a study of T cell responses to AZD1222 COVID-19 vaccine. TCRdb keeps only in-frame clones here, not all; method: immunoSEQ multiplex PCR. Seen here are some 120,000 clones, 85% to 90% observed once, and the top ten hold under 35%. This specimen consisted of peripheral blood, obtained on day 0 of AZD1222 vaccination. These receptors were taken from an adult in good health.

This chain connects TRBV10-3 to TRBJ1-2, with D uncertain. Trimming cost V 7 bases and J 8 bases, with 20 bases left between them. From germline, CDR1 is ENHRY and CDR2 SYGVKD. The CDR3 loop spans 14 amino acids. The chain's CDR3 is CAITPDAITGGYTF. The CDR3 DNA follows: TGTGCCATCACCCCGGACGCAATCACGGGAGGCTACACCTTC.

The CDR3 DNA reads TGTGCCAGCAGCTTTCAGGGGCTAGGGCAAGATGAAAAACTGTTTTTT. Translation: CASSFQGLGQDEKLFF. The chain employs TRBV13 and TRBJ1-4; perhaps TRBD1 as D (6 bases). Trimming took off 3 bases at V and 6 bases at J, with 17 bases between the two ends. The CDR3 has 16 residues. Germline V gene lookup returns CDR1 PRHDT and CDR2 FYEKMQ (reference sequence).

The chain links TRBV10-3 to TRBJ1-5; TRBD1 agrees at 7 bases. CDR3 size: 16 residues. In germline, CDR1 is ENHRY, CDR2 SYGVKD. Trimming removed 1 base from V and 3 bases from J; junction bases left unmatched: 6. The chain's CDR3 is CAISEYLDRFNQPQHF. Written as DNA, the CDR3 is TGTGCCATCAGTGAGTATCTGGACAGGTTCAATCAGCCCCAGCATTTT.

The rearrangement joins TRBV3-1 (or the pseudogene TRBV3-2) to TRBJ1-2; 7 positions agree with TRBD1. Trimming removed 6 bases from V and 8 bases from J; junction bases left unmatched: 18. CDR3 length: 16 residues. CDR1 and CDR2 from the germline V gene are LGHDT and YNNKEL (reference sequence). The CDR3 loop is CASSLYRDSVSNGYTF. The CDR3 nucleotides are TGTGCCAGCAGTCTTTACCGGGACAGCGTCTCCAACGGCTACACCTTC.

The genes are TRBV7-9 and TRBJ2-3; 7 positions match TRBD1. The length of the CDR3 is 16 residues. CDR1 is SEHNR and CDR2 is FQNEAQ in the germline V gene (reference sequence). After removal of 5 bases from V and 2 bases from J, the junction contained 10 bases not matched to a gene. This CDR3 reads CASSNRGDSYTDTQYF. CDR3 sequence (DNA): TGTGCCAGCAGCAACAGAGGGGACAGCTACACAGATACGCAGTATTTT.

This chain links TRBV15 with TRBJ2-2, with D maybe TRBD2 (6 bases). The CDR3 totals 16 residues. The V gene lost 0 bases and the J gene lost 4 bases, with 12 bases spanning the gap. Germline CDR1 LNHNV, CDR2 YYDKDF (reference sequence). CDR3 region: CATSRDRVGGTGELFF. Written as DNA, the CDR3 is TGTGCCACCAGCAGAGACAGGGTGGGGGGCACCGGGGAGCTGTTTTTT.

This clone was observed a single time. The chain uses TRBV28 and TRBJ1-5; D unclear. The CDR3 is 16 residues long. Germline loops: CDR1 MDHEN, CDR2 SYDVKM. V gave up 2 bases and J gave up 0 bases, with 11 bases separating them. Here the CDR3 DNA reads TGTGCCAGCAGTTTAACGTGGGGATATAGCAATCAGCCCCAGCATTTT. Translated: CASSLTWGYSNQPQHF.

The CDR3 nucleotides are TGTGCCAGCAGCTTAGAACTCGGACAGGTCCCCTACGAGCAGTACTTC. It specifies CASSLELGQVPYEQYF. J is TRBJ2-7 and V is TRBV7-9; TRBD1 matches 7 bases. With V trimmed by 1 base and J by 2 bases, 8 bases remained unmatched. CDR3 size: 16 residues. Germline CDR1 is SEHNR and CDR2 is FQNEAQ (reference sequence).

The chain joins TRBV28 to TRBJ1-5, with 10 bases fitting TRBD1. Germline-derived CDR1 and CDR2 are MDHEN and SYDVKM. The V and J ends lost 8 bases and 6 bases, in that order; junction bases with no gene match: 13. The length of the CDR3 is 16 residues. The CDR3 loop reads CASGTGDEANSQPQHF. CDR3 in DNA: TGTGCCAGCGGGACAGGGGATGAGGCCAATAGTCAGCCCCAGCATTTT.

This chain uses TRBV12-3 or TRBV12-4 with TRBJ2-1; D is uncertain. Trimming removed 3 bases from V and 8 bases from J, with 8 bases in between. CDR3 length: 12 amino acids. The CDR3 region has the DNA TGTGCCAGCAGTTTTCTCGCGGATGAGCAGTTCTTC. It specifies CASSFLADEQFF.